This T cell receptor (beta chain) was sequenced for a study of T cell repertoires in cytomegalovirus infection. This clonotype was recorded a few times. Germline lookup yields CDR1 SGHKS and CDR2 YYEKEE (reference sequence). This CDR3 is 13 amino acids long. Trimming left V 0 bases short and J 12 bases short, with 16 bases between. TCRdb processed the reads anew with MiXCR; each CDR3 protein has one entry. The sample records some 390,000 distinct CDR3 sequences, 15% to 20% being singletons. The rearrangement uses TRBV5-5 and TRBJ2-7; possible D gene TRBD1, 6 bases. Sequenced input: PBMCs. This receptor was obtained from a human donor in good health (CMV status not recorded). Some clones in this sample may be carry-over from other donors' samples. CDR3 protein: CASSLEGTPQGYF. The CDR3 nucleotides are TGTGCCAGCAGCTTGGAGGGGACACCTCAAGGGTACTTC.